This T cell receptor beta chain is from a study of Graves' ophthalmopathy and Graves' hyperthyroidism (dated by TCRdb to between 2017 and 2018). Regarding the research as a whole: Stable hyperthyroidism was defined as no progression to ophthalmopathy within 18 months of follow-up. For independent validation, a separate cohort was made up of 18 hyperthyroidism patients plus 17 patients who later progressed from hyperthyroidism to ophthalmopathy. To explore V-J signatures that separate ophthalmopathy from hyperthyroidism, a discovery set of 100 patients was enrolled, consisting of more than 40 with ophthalmopathy and about 60 with stable hyperthyroidism. In total, 135 blood samples were TCR-sequenced: fewer than 50 ophthalmopathy, about 75 hyperthyroidism and roughly 17 hyperthyroidism-to-ophthalmopathy patients. In six or seven hyperthyroidism patients, the T-cell repertoires found in thyroid tissue were compared with those found in blood. Once sampling was done, hyperthyroidism patients were given methimazole at a starting dose of 30 mg daily, while ophthalmopathy patients were given high-dose intravenous methylprednisolone. The study used TCR beta repertoire signatures to distinguish Graves' ophthalmopathy from Graves' hyperthyroidism and to predict progression to ophthalmopathy. Beyond this particular receptor, the publication reports: In validation, the model predicted ophthalmopathy progression with about 71% sensitivity and approximately 75% specificity; fewer than 15 predicted patients were CT-confirmed with GO in a median of approximately six months. The 13-signature model separated ophthalmopathy from stable hyperthyroidism with approximately 90% sensitivity and around 84% specificity in cross-validation, and 80%/75% in the test set. No statistical method was used to predetermine the sample size, and group allocation was not hidden from the investigators. Most of the expanded thyroid clonotypes with a frequency above 0.001 were also detected in blood, and it was suggested that the thyroid immune response may be reflected by blood repertoires.

TCR beta CDR3 regions were amplified from RNA transcripts for repertoire sequencing. The first round was an RT-PCR using HTBI primers with the Qiagen OneStep RT-PCR kit, and this first round was followed by a second-round multiplex PCR, then size selection and purification. The libraries underwent paired-end sequencing with 100 bp reads on an Illumina HiSeq2000. In the original analysis: SOAPnuke was used to process the reads, throwing out any read that had adapters, had uncalled bases, had a mean Phred below 15, or lacked an exact constant-primer or identifier match. High-quality paired reads were merged with COPE v1.2.5. Unique nucleotide sequences were defined as clonotypes and aligned to IMGT TRB V, D and J references using MiTCR v1.1. The analysis was limited to V-J combinations with a frequency above 0.0001, which together covered 98% to 99.2% of repertoires. For each V-J combination, a TCR clonal expansion and chaos score was defined as F50 clonal expansion divided by the chaos observed in the TCRdist matrix. Welch's t-statistics and random forest were used to reduce features to about 14 V-J combinations, which were fed into a naive Bayes classifier. The similarity between thyroid and blood repertoires was quantified using the Morisita-Horn index. TCRdb passed the public sequencing reads through fastp at Q25 and MiXCR, retaining productive beta sequences. For every CDR3 protein sequence, its rows merge into one entry that carries the most common genes and DNA. V and J calls and clone size were set by TCRdb, not the authors. The sample yields about 1.2 million distinct CDR3 sequences; about 40% were counted once. Of the sample, 11% falls within the top ten clones.

Clipping removes 5 bases from V and 0 bases from J, with 8 as the unmatched junction base count. Its CDR3 holds 17 amino acids, cysteine through phenylalanine. Only the CDR3 DNA stays, 51 bases, in frame from base 1. Sequences MGHDK (CDR1) and SYGVNS (CDR2) are obtained from the germline V gene. Patients with hyperthyroidism were aged 18 to 65 years, had been newly diagnosed, and had a disease duration of less than 2 months. Patients were excluded if they had other autoimmune diseases, uncontrolled infections, pregnancy or lactation. Clinical symptoms, serum thyroxine, TRAb, thyroid ultrasound and orbital computed tomography formed the basis of the diagnosis. Trizol reagent was used to extract the total RNA, and its quality was then checked on an Agilent 2100 Bioanalyzer. Regarding this clonotype: Its antigen remains undetermined. The record has no base qualities; no much larger clone is one base away.

This receptor chain uses TRBV25-1 and TRBJ2-2; TRBD1 aligns with 8 central bases. The sequence derives from an adult man with Graves' hyperthyroidism. Sequencing was performed on peripheral blood or thyroid tissue (not recorded which). The base sequence is TGTGCCAGCAGTTGGACAGGGTTAAATACGAACACCGGGGAGCTGTTTTTT. Translated, this is CASSWTGLNTNTGELFF. With the portions outside the CDR3 filled from the reference TRBV25-1 and TRBJ2-2 genes, the complete variable region becomes EADIYQTPRYLVIGTGKKITLECSQTMGHDKMYWYQQDPGMELHLIHYSYGVNSTEKGDLSSESTVSRIRTEHFPLTLESARPSHTSQYLCASSWTGLNTNTGELFFGEGSRLTVL.